This T cell receptor beta chain stems from a study of STAT3 mutations in large granular lymphocyte leukemia. Study context: Roughly half of the longitudinally sequenced T-LGLL patients carried detectable canonical activating STAT3 mutations. Study conclusions and caveats: Variable sampling intervals and differing treatment regimens complicated linking therapy response to TCR clonal burden changes. Every T-cell large granular lymphocyte leukemia patient had at least one immunodominant TCR beta clonotype. In some patients, a small highly pathogenic clone possibly went undetected.

On this clone: Its antigen is as yet unknown.

Unmatched junction bases numbered 4, after V lost 6 bases and J lost 0 bases. This CDR3 is 14 amino acids long. CDR1 is MGHDK, CDR2 SYGVNS, per germline. Produced via immunoSEQ multiplex PCR; TCRdb's table is partial and in-frame only. The data contain tens of thousands of clones, about 88% of them singletons. The sequenced sample consisted of PBMCs. The TCR comes from a human donor with T large granular lymphocyte leukemia. Some clones in this sample may be carry-over from other donors' samples. The chain has TRBV25-1 and TRBJ2-7, with 8 bases aligning to TRBD2. As DNA, the CDR3 is TGTGCCAGCAGCCTAAGCGGGAGCTCCTACGAGCAGTACTTC. It translates to CASSLSGSSYEQYF.